This T cell receptor (beta chain) was captured by sequencing in a study of identical twins. Findings and caveats of the study: Insertions ran lower in abundant cord blood beta clonotypes, though not in memory repertoires. Because invariant MAIT and iNKT cells could be present, zero-insertion analyses could be partly confounded.

A few counts support this clonotype. What it binds is unknown. The germline V gene has CDR1 SGDLS and CDR2 YYNGEE. The ends were cut back, 0 bases at V and 3 bases at J, with 1 base in the middle. The length of the CDR3 is 13 residues. Template switching added a universal primer binding site, and final cDNA carried unique molecular identifiers. MiXCR, applied by TCRdb to the 5' RACE reads, yields one record per CDR3 protein. This sample carries hundreds of thousands of distinct CDR3 sequences, less than 25% of them seen once, and the ten largest clones take roughly 4.3%. These data were likewise used in another study, on T cells expressing NK-cell markers.

This clonotype originated in a woman between 18 and 29 years old in good health. The chain couples TRBV9 to TRBJ2-6; D remains ambiguous. The sequenced sample consisted of PBMCs. CDR3 amino acids: CASSVVGANVLTF. The CDR3 DNA follows: TGTGCCAGCAGCGTAGTTGGGGCCAACGTCCTGACTTTC.